This entry lists 5 T cell receptor beta chains sequenced from one sample in a study of T cells in Graves' hyperthyroidism and ophthalmopathy. Researchers amplified the TCR beta CDR3 regions from RNA transcripts. The HTBI primer set was used in a first-round RT-PCR of the TCR CDR3. One entry per CDR3 protein, called by TCRdb with MiXCR from the multiplex PCR reads. Of more than 450,000 distinct CDR3 sequences listed, 15% to 20% are singletons. Sequenced material: blood. The receptors derive from a man in his forties with Graves' ophthalmopathy.

The chain has TRBV19 and TRBJ1-3; D is ambiguous. Germline CDR1 is LNHDA and CDR2 is SQIVND (reference sequence). The CDR3 has 11 amino acids. Trimming removed 7 bases at V and 3 bases at J, with 4 bases between. The CDR3 bases are TGTGCCAGTACGATTGGAAACACCATATATTTT. The encoded protein is CASTIGNTIYF.

Concerning this clonotype: This may be a read error: a much more frequent sequence differs by one nucleotide. The missing conserved phenylalanine or tryptophan at the end of this CDR3 makes a read error likely. The chain couples TRBV16 to TRBJ1-1; D uncertain. The V gene's germline CDR1 is KGHSY and CDR2 FQNENV. The CDR3 length is 15 residues. The V gene lost 1 base and the J gene lost 1 base, with 10 bases spanning the gap. As DNA, the CDR3 is TGTGCCAGCAGCCAATATGGGGAGAGGAACACTGAAGCTTTCCTT. This gives the protein CASSQYGERNTEAFL.

This clonotype was counted only a few times. The chain employs TRBV20-1 and TRBJ2-5; 13 bases fit TRBD2. The CDR3 is 16 residues long. Germline CDR1 reads DFQATT; CDR2 reads SNEGSKA (reference sequence). V trimming: 2 bases; J trimming: 5 bases; junction bases outside the gene matches: 8. This CDR3 reads CSARSRTSGRKETQYF. The CDR3 DNA follows: TGCAGTGCTAGATCGCGGACTAGCGGGAGAAAGGAGACCCAGTACTTC.

This clonotype was seen more than once but under ten times. The chain joins TRBV11-3 to TRBJ2-7; the D gene is possibly TRBD2 (5 bases). The end of the DNA aligns better with TRBJ2-1, so the J call may be wrong. Germline V gene data show CDR1 as SGHNT and CDR2 as YENEEA. The CDR3 covers 13 residues. CDR3 nucleotides: TGTGCCAGCAGCTTCACTAGAGCTCCCGAGCAGTTCTTC. The encoded protein is CASSFTRAPEQFF.

The CDR3 DNA sequence: TGCAGTGCTCCGACGGGACTAGCGTTATACAATGAGCAGTTCTTC. Its translation is CSAPTGLALYNEQFF. The chain combines TRBV20-1 with TRBJ2-1; 10 bases are a match to TRBD2. This CDR3 has 15 residues. Germline CDR1 is DFQATT and CDR2 is SNEGSKA (reference sequence). With 5 bases clipped from V and 4 bases from J, the junction kept 8 bases outside the gene matches.